One and the same sample provided the 6 T cell receptor beta chains below, sequenced in a study of patients and donors after allogeneic stem cell transplantation. TCRdb called the RT-PCR reads again in MiXCR, with one record for every CDR3 protein. The data hold more than 150,000 distinct CDR3 sequences, with about 24% observed a single time. Sequencing input: blood, either unsorted or a sorted T cell fraction (not recorded which). The receptor set was obtained from a human donor who was either an allogeneic HSCT recipient or a stem cell or donor lymphocyte infusion donor (not recorded which). It is not recorded whose cells these are; they may come from a transplant donor.

The V and J genes are TRBV1 and TRBJ1-2; the table's TRBD1 call for D was not verified on the DNA. TRBV1 is assigned pseudogene status. The CDR3 spans 12 residues. The CDR3: CTSRLLRDGYTF. The CDR3 nucleotides read TGCACCAGCAGACTCTTAAGGGACGGCTACACCTTC.

This rearrangement joins TRBV20-1 to TRBJ2-1; no firm D call. The V gene's germline CDR1 is DFQATT and CDR2 SNEGSKA (reference sequence). CDR3 length: 14 amino acids. Trimming took off 5 bases at V and 0 bases at J, with 11 bases between the two ends. The CDR3 DNA reads as TGCAGTGCTCCAGACGGCAGCTCCTACAATGAGCAGTTCTTC. Translating gives CSAPDGSSYNEQFF.

This clonotype was counted between two and nine times. The chain employs TRBV2 and TRBJ1-1; D not resolved. The CDR3 covers 14 residues. Looked up from germline, CDR1 is SNHLY and CDR2 is FYNNEI. V was cut by 10 bases and J by 1 base, with 16 bases left in between. CDR3 amino acids: CATRKGAGNTEAFF. DNA of the CDR3: TGTGCCACCCGAAAGGGTGCGGGGAACACTGAAGCTTTCTTT. Supplemented by reference TRBV2 and TRBJ1-1, the full variable domain reads EPEVTQTPSHQVTQMGQEVILRCVPISNHLYFYWYRQILGQKVEFLVSFYNNEISEKSEIFDDQFSVERPDGSNFTLKIRSTKLEDSAMYFCATRKGAGNTEAFFGQGTRLTVV.

The chain links TRBV29-1 to TRBJ2-1; 10 bases are a match to TRBD2. Trimming at V came to 0 bases and at J to 7 bases, leaving 9 bases not matched to a gene. Germline lookup yields CDR1 SQVTM and CDR2 ANQGSEA. This CDR3 is 16 amino acids long. CDR3 sequence reads: CSVEDLPSGSRNEQFF. The CDR3 region has the DNA TGCAGCGTTGAAGATCTCCCTAGCGGGAGTCGAAATGAGCAGTTCTTC.

A few counts support this clonotype. The V call is TRBV27, the J call TRBJ2-3; 10 positions agree with TRBD2. The CDR3 runs to 18 residues. Trimming at V came to 0 bases and at J to 4 bases, leaving 10 bases not matched to a gene. The germline V gene encodes CDR1 MNHEY and CDR2 SMNVEV (reference sequence). CDR3 in DNA: TGTGCCAGCAGTTTATCTGCCAGCGGGGGGGCCTTCTCAGATACGCAGTATTTT. Residues: CASSLSASGGAFSDTQYF.

The chain uses TRBV12-3 or TRBV12-4 and TRBJ2-1; D possibly corresponds to TRBD1 (6 bases). The CDR3 consists of 12 residues. The V end lost 9 bases, the J end lost 10 bases, and 16 bases lay between the germline ends. The CDR3 DNA is TGTGCCAGTATTACAGGGTCAGGGGAGCAGTTCTTC. Its protein is CASITGSGEQFF.